This is a list of T cell receptor beta chains from one sample in a study of T cells in Graves' hyperthyroidism and ophthalmopathy. Each CDR3 protein is one row after TCRdb ran MiXCR on the multiplex PCR reads. The repertoire includes approximately 620,000 distinct CDR3 sequences, 15% to 20% of them detected once, and around 3.5% sits in the top ten. The sequencing input was blood. All receptors derive from a woman in her 40s with Graves' ophthalmopathy. CDR3s leave out the opening cysteine and the closing phenylalanine or tryptophan. Fields, in order: clone size, J gene, V gene, D gene, CDR3 protein. A D gene is named only where the DNA matches it firmly. Not every row has a clone size; where given, it reads once, few, many or a size class.

- | TRBJ2-7 | TRBV2 | - | ASSVQGNLNEQY
many | TRBJ1-4 | TRBV12-3/TRBV12-4 | - | ASSPYTQGDEKLF
- | TRBJ1-1 | TRBV14 | - | ASSPGKQTEAF
few | TRBJ1-4 | TRBV11-2 | - | ASSLFPATNEKLF
- | TRBJ2-5 | TRBV20-1 | TRBD2 | SVYGGAQETQY
many | TRBJ2-3 | TRBV20-1 | - | SARELRASTDTQY
few | TRBJ1-5 | TRBV20-1 | TRBD1 | SAPGQGVLQH
few | TRBJ2-3 | TRBV5-1 | - | ASSFQLEGSDTQY
- | TRBJ2-5 | TRBV2 | TRBD2 | ASSGGLAGDEETQY
once | TRBJ2-7 | TRBV20-1 | TRBD2 | SARSSGGDYEQY
once | TRBJ2-2 | TRBV5-1 | TRBD2 | ASRQRDQPEVDGAGELF
many | TRBJ1-5 | TRBV7-8 | - | ASSETPVDTYSNQPQH
many | TRBJ1-5 | TRBV6-2/TRBV6-3 | - | ASSYSAGYQPQH
few | TRBJ2-1 | TRBV10-1 | - | ASSGKTPEQF
- | TRBJ2-5 | TRBV30 | TRBD1 | AWSAGQGARETQY
many | TRBJ1-1 | TRBV6-1 | TRBD1 | ASSKQGAPEAF
- | TRBJ2-4 | TRBV19 | - | ASSWGFIQY
many | TRBJ2-5 | TRBV7-2 | - | ASSARDFGATQY
many | TRBJ2-5 | TRBV30 | TRBD2 | AWSPFSGRETQY
few | TRBJ2-7 | TRBV19 | - | ASSIGTDTYEQY
many | TRBJ1-3 | TRBV3-1 | - | ASSQENRNTIY
many | TRBJ2-5 | TRBV28 | - | ASRGLETQY
- | TRBJ1-5 | TRBV19 | - | ASSIEAWSNQPQH
many | TRBJ1-1 | TRBV10-3 | - | AISGTTGTEAF
few | TRBJ2-1 | TRBV12-3/TRBV12-4 | TRBD2 | ASSFSGHTYNEQF
- | TRBJ2-5 | TRBV29-1 | - | SVLRGEETQY